These 11 T cell receptor beta chains were all obtained from the same sample, sequenced in a study of shared clonotypes between healthy human individuals. Sequenced by immunoSEQ multiplex PCR; TCRdb stores in-frame clones only, minus some. The sample records 1.5 million to 2.5 million clones, over 85% being singletons. Naive CD8 isolation took CD45RO-negative cells positively selected for CCR7 and excluded terminally differentiated effector memory CD45RA+ cells. Specimen: naive CD8+ T cells sorted from blood. These receptors all stem from a man younger than 35 in good health.

The J gene is TRBJ2-1, the V gene TRBV9; no clear D gene. CDR3 length: 14 amino acids. Trimming took 4 bases from V and 5 from J, leaving 13 bases between them. The germline V gene encodes CDR1 SGDLS and CDR2 YYNGEE. Written as DNA, the CDR3 is TGTGCCAGCAGCATGGATAGAGTAAACAATGAGCAGTTCTTC. It is translated as CASSMDRVNNEQFF.

The chain combines TRBV28 with TRBJ1-5, with 7 bases that match TRBD1. There are 14 residues in the CDR3. With V trimmed by 5 bases and J by 4 bases, 5 bases remained unmatched. CDR1 is MDHEN and CDR2 is SYDVKM in the germline V gene. CDR3 bases: TGTGCCAGCAGTCCAGACAGGGCGAATCAGCCCCAGCATTTT. It is translated as CASSPDRANQPQHF.

The chain links TRBV6-1 to TRBJ2-1; 8 nucleotides align to TRBD1. Trimming removed 8 bases from V and 4 bases from J; junction bases left unmatched: 4. The CDR3 has 13 residues. Germline V gives CDR1 MNHNS, CDR2 SASEGT. CDR3 residues: CASAGDRYNEQFF. The CDR3 coding sequence is TGTGCCAGCGCCGGGGACAGGTACAATGAGCAGTTCTTC.

This clone was seen a handful of times. The chain carries TRBV19 and TRBJ2-7, with unresolved D. The CDR3 contains 13 residues. V was trimmed by 3 bases and J by 0 bases, leaving 6 bases between them. The germline V gene has CDR1 LNHDA and CDR2 SQIVND (reference sequence). CDR3 sequence (DNA): TGTGCCAGTAGTATGGCCAGCTCCTACGAGCAGTACTTC. Amino acid sequence: CASSMASSYEQYF.

The V call is TRBV5-6, the J call TRBJ1-5; 7 bases line up with TRBD1. In germline, CDR1 is SGHDT, CDR2 YYEEEE. Unmatched junction bases numbered 8, after V lost 2 bases and J lost 3 bases. CDR3 length equals 16 residues. CDR3 protein: CASSLGPGQINQPQHF. The CDR3, as DNA: TGTGCCAGCAGCTTAGGGCCGGGACAGATCAATCAGCCCCAGCATTTT.

This rearrangement joins TRBV7-8 to TRBJ2-3; 8 bases are shared with TRBD1. The CDR3 contains 15 residues. V shed 4 bases, J shed 2 bases, and the junction held 5 bases outside the gene matches. Germline V CDR1 and CDR2: SGHVS, FQNEAQ. The CDR3 coding sequence is TGTGCCAGCAGCTCGGACAGGGTTTACACAGATACGCAGTATTTT. Protein product: CASSSDRVYTDTQYF. The entire variable domain, with the rest obtained from reference TRBV7-8 and TRBJ2-3, is as follows: GAGVSQSPRYKVAKRGQDVALRCDPISGHVSLFWYQQALGQGPEFLTYFQNEAQLDKSGLPSDRFFAERPEGSVSTLKIQRTQQEDSAVYLCASSSDRVYTDTQYFGPGTRLTVL.

V gene TRBV7-8 combines with J gene TRBJ2-1; D perhaps matches TRBD2 (7 bases). There are 16 residues in the CDR3. Germline V lookup: CDR1 SGHVS, CDR2 FQNEAQ. Trimming cost V 5 bases and J 3 bases, with 17 bases left between them. DNA for the CDR3: TGTGCCAGCAGCCCGCTGGGCGGGGGCGGCTACAATGAGCAGTTCTTC. It encodes CASSPLGGGGYNEQFF.

The rearrangement links TRBV7-9 to TRBJ2-1, with 8 bases lining up with TRBD1. The germline gives CDR1 SEHNR, CDR2 FQNEAQ (reference sequence). CDR3 size: 16 residues. The V segment lost 8 bases and the J segment 3 bases; nucleotides outside the gene matches: 12. The CDR3 region has the DNA TGTGCCAGCCACGACTCGACAGGGGCAAACTACAATGAGCAGTTCTTC. This codes for CASHDSTGANYNEQFF. The full variable domain, completed using reference TRBV7-9 and TRBJ2-1, is DTGVSQNPRHKITKRGQNVTFRCDPISEHNRLYWYRQTLGQGPEFLTYFQNEAQLEKSRLLSDRFSAERPKGSFSTLEIQRTEQGDSAMYLCASHDSTGANYNEQFFGPGTRLTVL.

The J gene is TRBJ1-3, the V gene TRBV10-3; D might be TRBD1 (5 bases). With 3 bases removed from V and 0 bases from J, the gap between germline ends came to 18 bases. Germline CDR1 reads ENHRY; CDR2 reads SYGVKD. This CDR3 comprises 18 residues. The DNA of the CDR3 is TGTGCCATCAGTGAACTCTGGGGCGGTGAATTCTCTGGAAACACCATATATTTT. This codes for CAISELWGGEFSGNTIYF.

The chain couples TRBV10-3 to TRBJ2-3; no reliable D call. This CDR3 is 15 amino acids long. Germline V gene lookup returns CDR1 ENHRY and CDR2 SYGVKD. Trimming shortened V by 4 bases and J by 0 bases, and 11 bases separated the two germline ends. CDR3 residues: CAISAGTTSTDTQYF. The CDR3 nucleotides read TGTGCCATCAGTGCCGGAACTACAAGCACAGATACGCAGTATTTT.

This rearrangement joins TRBV28 to TRBJ1-2; the D is unclear. The germline CDR1 and CDR2 sequences are MDHEN and SYDVKM. The germline V and J ends were trimmed by 6 bases and 4 bases, with 9 bases remaining between them. The length of the CDR3 is 12 residues. CDR3 amino acids: CASSTRPYGYTF. CDR3 bases: TGTGCCAGCAGCACCCGACCCTATGGCTACACCTTC.